Presented here are 20 T cell receptor beta chains from one specimen sequenced in a study of blood T cell repertoires in COVID-19. Method: immunoSEQ multiplex PCR; TCRdb's copy keeps in-frame clones and lacks some. The repertoire holds about 81,000 clones, with 91% as singletons. The sequencing input was peripheral blood. Every receptor here comes from a woman in her 50s in a cohort sampled during active COVID-19.

The CDR3 is CASSSAGGGYEQFF. The CDR3 nucleotides are TGTGCCAGCAGCAGTGCGGGAGGTGGCTATGAGCAGTTCTTC. This rearrangement joins TRBV9 to TRBJ2-1; the match to TRBD2 covers 8 bases. With 4 bases clipped from V and 8 bases from J, the junction kept 8 bases outside the gene matches. Per the germline V gene, CDR1 is SGDLS and CDR2 is YYNGEE. The CDR3 contains 14 residues.

The chain recombines TRBV12-3 or TRBV12-4 with TRBJ2-7; tentatively, D is TRBD1 (6 bases). CDR3 length: 12 amino acids. V was pared by 6 bases and J by 7 bases, with 13 bases between. The CDR3 nucleotides are TGTGCCAGCAGACCGGGACACCAAGAGCAGTACTTC. Residues: CASRPGHQEQYF.

This chain uses TRBV6-2 or TRBV6-3 with TRBJ2-7, with a possible D match to TRBD2 (6 bases). Trimming pared 6 bases from V and 2 bases from J, leaving 17 bases between. The CDR3 sequence is 15 residues long. The germline CDR1 and CDR2 sequences are MNHEY and SVGEGT. The CDR3 sequence: CASSFNRGNPYEQYF. CDR3 coding DNA: TGTGCCAGCAGCTTCAACCGGGGGAACCCCTACGAGCAGTACTTC.

This clone was detected only once. The chain links TRBV4-2 to TRBJ1-5; 7 positions match TRBD1. Germline-derived CDR1 and CDR2 are LGHNA and YNFKEQ. The length of the CDR3 is 18 residues. Germline trimming cut 0 bases from V and 4 bases from J; bases unmatched to any gene: 12. CDR3 DNA sequence: TGTGCCAGCAGCCAAGAAGGAAGGGGGCGCGGGGTAAATCAGCCCCAGCATTTT. This encodes CASSQEGRGRGVNQPQHF.

In this sample, this clone turned up once. The gene calls are TRBV19 and TRBJ1-1; D may be TRBD1 (6 bases). CDR1 is LNHDA, CDR2 SQIVND, per germline (reference sequence). The CDR3 consists of 12 residues. V was shortened by 6 bases and J by 3 bases, with 8 bases between the two germline ends. The CDR3: CASSNRDTEAFF. For the CDR3, the DNA is TGTGCCAGTAGCAACAGGGACACTGAAGCTTTCTTT.

The chain has TRBV27 and TRBJ2-7; 11 bases are shared with TRBD2. After removal of 8 bases from V and 5 bases from J, the junction contained 5 bases not matched to a gene. CDR1 and CDR2 (germline): MNHEY, SMNVEV (reference sequence). This CDR3 has 13 residues. DNA of the CDR3: TGTGCCAGCCAGCTAGCGGGAGGTCACGAGCAGTACTTC. It translates to CASQLAGGHEQYF.

The chain carries TRBV2 and TRBJ1-1; D is possibly TRBD1 (6 bases). Germline V CDR1 and CDR2: SNHLY, FYNNEI. The length of the CDR3 is 15 residues. Deletions cut 4 bases from V and 0 bases from J, with 12 bases between. CDR3 in amino acids: CASSVLGQVNTEAFF. As DNA, the CDR3 is TGTGCCAGCAGTGTCCTGGGACAAGTGAACACTGAAGCTTTCTTT.

V gene TRBV7-3 combines with J gene TRBJ2-1; D remains unclear. Trimming pared 4 bases from V and 5 bases from J, leaving 6 bases between. This CDR3 spans 12 amino acids. In germline, CDR1 is SGHTA, CDR2 FQGTGA. The CDR3 region has the DNA TGTGCCAGCAGCTCTCTCGACAATGAGCAGTTCTTC. The encoded protein is CASSSLDNEQFF.

Only one count was recorded for this clone. The V and J genes are TRBV7-6 and TRBJ2-7, with D maybe TRBD2 (7 bases). Trimming left V 5 bases short and J 2 bases short, with 19 bases between. There are 16 residues in the CDR3. The germline V gene encodes CDR1 SGHVS and CDR2 FNYEAQ. The CDR3 region has the DNA TGTGCCAGCAGCCCCGTCGGTGGGGGGGCAACCTACGAGCAGTACTTC. Residues: CASSPVGGGATYEQYF.

This clone was detected only once. The chain links TRBV19 to TRBJ2-7, with 7 bases fitting TRBD1. The CDR3 loop spans 14 amino acids. Looked up from germline, CDR1 is LNHDA and CDR2 is SQIVND (reference sequence). Trimming at V came to 5 bases and at J to 3 bases, leaving 7 bases not matched to a gene. As DNA, the CDR3 is TGTGCCAGTAGTCCGGGACAGACAAACTACGAGCAGTACTTC. Its translation is CASSPGQTNYEQYF.

This clone was seen just once. This sequence joins TRBV5-1 and TRBJ1-4; 8 bases map to TRBD1. This CDR3 has 14 residues. J was trimmed by 8 bases and V by 4 bases; bases with no gene match: 7. Germline CDR1 and CDR2: SGHRS and YFSETQ. CDR3 bases: TGCGCCAGCAGCCTCGGACAGGGCAGGGAAAAACTGTTTTTT. Translating gives CASSLGQGREKLFF.

DNA for the CDR3: TGTGCCATCAGTGGGGGCACGGAGAACACCGGGGAGCTGTTTTTT. It yields the protein CAISGGTENTGELFF. The chain couples TRBV10-3 to TRBJ2-2; TRBD1 might be the D (5 bases). Germline V gene data show CDR1 as ENHRY and CDR2 as SYGVKD. Trimming removed 4 bases from V and 1 base from J, with 10 bases in between. CDR3 size: 15 residues.

The rearrangement links TRBV18 to TRBJ1-4; D perhaps matches TRBD1 (6 bases). The CDR3 contains 15 residues. Trimming cost V 2 bases and J 8 bases, with 15 bases left between them. Germline loops: CDR1 KGHSH, CDR2 LQKENI. In DNA, the CDR3 is TGTGCCAGCTCACCAACGATGGCAGGGGTCGAAAAACTGTTTTTT. This translates into CASSPTMAGVEKLFF.

The chain links TRBV7-9 to TRBJ1-2; D gene unclear. Looked up from germline, CDR1 is SEHNR and CDR2 is FQNEAQ (reference sequence). This CDR3 is 11 amino acids long. The V end lost 2 bases, the J end lost 6 bases, and 4 bases lay between the germline ends. CDR3 coding DNA: TGTGCCAGCAGCTTATCAGATGGCTACACCTTC. Protein sequence: CASSLSDGYTF.

This chain joins TRBV7-3 and TRBJ2-7; a weak D match, TRBD2 (6 bases). The V end lost 4 bases, the J end lost 8 bases, and 18 bases lay between the germline ends. CDR1 is SGHTA and CDR2 is FQGTGA in the germline V gene. The CDR3 totals 14 residues. CDR3 DNA: TGTGCCAGCAGCTCCGTCACGGGACTGTTCCAGCAGTACTTC. This encodes CASSSVTGLFQQYF.

The V call is TRBV28, the J call TRBJ1-1, with D possibly TRBD1 on 6 matching bases. There are 14 residues in the CDR3. Germline V gene lookup returns CDR1 MDHEN and CDR2 SYDVKM. The germline V and J ends were trimmed by 5 bases and 0 bases, with 10 bases remaining between them. Here the CDR3 DNA reads TGTGCCAGCAGTAACAGGGCCCTGAACACTGAAGCTTTCTTT. Encoded protein: CASSNRALNTEAFF. The full variable domain, rest sourced from reference TRBV28 and TRBJ1-1, is DVKVTQSSRYLVKRTGEKVFLECVQDMDHENMFWYRQDPGLGLRLIYFSYDVKMKEKGDIPEGYSVSREKKERFSLILESASTNQTSMYLCASSNRALNTEAFFGQGTRLTVV.

This clone has more than one count but fewer than ten. The chain is built from TRBV6-1 and TRBJ1-5; weak D call: TRBD1 (5 bases). This CDR3 comprises 16 residues. The germline V and J ends were trimmed by 1 base and 2 bases, with 12 bases remaining between them. Germline CDR1 reads MNHNS; CDR2 reads SASEGT. This CDR3 reads CASSEVTGLGNQPQHF. The CDR3 coding sequence is TGTGCCAGCAGTGAAGTAACAGGCCTTGGCAATCAGCCCCAGCATTTT.

This chain joins TRBV19 and TRBJ1-3; D might be TRBD1 (6 bases). V was clipped by 6 bases and J by 0 bases, with 15 bases between them. The germline V gene has CDR1 LNHDA and CDR2 SQIVND (reference sequence). The CDR3 sequence is 16 residues long. CDR3 coding DNA: TGTGCCAGTAGCCCCACAGGGACTAACTCTGGAAACACCATATATTTT. This gives the protein CASSPTGTNSGNTIYF.

The chain combines TRBV4-2 with TRBJ2-3; D may be TRBD1 (5 bases). CDR1 is LGHNA, CDR2 YNFKEQ, per germline. There are 15 residues in the CDR3. V was pared by 6 bases and J by 4 bases, with 17 bases between. The CDR3 protein is CASSPRSATADTQYF. CDR3 DNA: TGTGCCAGCAGTCCAAGATCTGCGACAGCAGATACGCAGTATTTT.

The chain has TRBV28 and TRBJ1-2; weak D call: TRBD1 (5 bases). The CDR3 is 16 amino acids. Trimming removed 6 bases at V and 8 bases at J, with 25 bases between. The V gene's germline CDR1 is MDHEN and CDR2 SYDVKM. The CDR3 DNA is TGTGCCAGCAGCTCTGGTGGGGCCGAGCTGAGAGAGGGCTACACCTTC. Its protein is CASSSGGAELREGYTF.